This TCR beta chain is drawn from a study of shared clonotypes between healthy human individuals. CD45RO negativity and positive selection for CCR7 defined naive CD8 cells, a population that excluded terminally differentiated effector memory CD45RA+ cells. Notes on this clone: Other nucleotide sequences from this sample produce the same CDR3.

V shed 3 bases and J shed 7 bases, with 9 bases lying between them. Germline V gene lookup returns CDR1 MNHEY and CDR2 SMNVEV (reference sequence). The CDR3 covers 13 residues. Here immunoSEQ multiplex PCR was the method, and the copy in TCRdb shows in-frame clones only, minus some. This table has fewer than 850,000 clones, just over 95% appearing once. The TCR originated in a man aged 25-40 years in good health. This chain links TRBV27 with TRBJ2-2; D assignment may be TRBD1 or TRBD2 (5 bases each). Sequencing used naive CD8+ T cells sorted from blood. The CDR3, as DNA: TGTGCCAGCAGTTTCAAGAGGGGCGGGGAGCTGTTTTTT. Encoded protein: CASSFKRGGELFF.